What follows describes a single T cell receptor (beta chain). The antigen is unknown. This record belongs to a study of T-cell reconstitution after alpha-beta-depleted transplantation in children. Study results and caveats: Some patients showed high day-60 TCRbeta diversity, which derived from surviving recipient T cells and thymic progenitors. Most T-cell counts and diversity one year after the transplant came from T cells that were newly produced.

For TCRbeta, the library was prepared with unique molecular identifiers. TCRdb reanalysed the PCR reads using MiXCR and keeps one entry per CDR3 protein. The sample contains about a million distinct CDR3 sequences, about 31% of which appear only once. The TCR sequence derives from a boy younger than two who had a stem cell transplant for SCID, so the T cells may come from the graft donor. The sample was PBMCs, mostly from graft donor cells, taken 360 days after TCRalphabeta/CD19-depleted stem cell transplant.

In nucleotides, the CDR3 is TGTGCCAGCAGTGAAGGTACAGCGTACTATGAGCAGTTCTTC. This gives the protein CASSEGTAYYEQFF. This rearrangement joins TRBV2 to TRBJ2-1, with D hard to call. The germline V and J ends were trimmed by 1 base and 8 bases, with 12 bases remaining between them. Germline loops: CDR1 SNHLY, CDR2 FYNNEI. The CDR3 has 14 residues. The complete variable domain, with remaining parts taken from reference TRBV2 and TRBJ2-1, reads EPEVTQTPSHQVTQMGQEVILRCVPISNHLYFYWYRQILGQKVEFLVSFYNNEISEKSEIFDDQFSVERPDGSNFTLKIRSTKLEDSAMYFCASSEGTAYYEQFFGPGTRLTVL.